Each of the 2 T cell receptor beta chains below was sequenced from the same sample in a study of T cells in pancreatic ductal adenocarcinoma. Data came from immunoSEQ multiplex PCR; TCRdb stores just in-frame clones and leaves some out. The sample lists roughly 100,000 clones; 90% to 95% were seen once. Surgery without prior neoadjuvant therapy was the treatment of the selected pancreatic ductal adenocarcinoma patients. Sequenced sample: PBMCs. The receptors were gathered from a human donor with pancreatic ductal adenocarcinoma.

V and J are TRBV27 and TRBJ2-3; 10 nucleotides align to TRBD2. J gave up 4 bases and V 2 bases, and 9 bases lay outside the gene matches. CDR1 and CDR2 (germline): MNHEY, SMNVEV (reference sequence). The CDR3 is 17 residues long. CDR3 in DNA: TGTGCCAGCAGTTTAGAGCGGTTAGCGGGAGGATCAGATACGCAGTATTTT. This codes for CASSLERLAGGSDTQYF.

The chain recombines TRBV30 with TRBJ2-3; D gene uncertain. Germline lookup yields CDR1 GTSNPN and CDR2 SVGIG (reference sequence). V shed 1 base and J shed 8 bases, with 16 bases lying between them. The CDR3 extends over 14 amino acids. The CDR3 DNA is TGTGCCTGGAGTGCCGGAACCCACGGAGCTACGCAGTATTTT. Its protein is CAWSAGTHGATQYF.